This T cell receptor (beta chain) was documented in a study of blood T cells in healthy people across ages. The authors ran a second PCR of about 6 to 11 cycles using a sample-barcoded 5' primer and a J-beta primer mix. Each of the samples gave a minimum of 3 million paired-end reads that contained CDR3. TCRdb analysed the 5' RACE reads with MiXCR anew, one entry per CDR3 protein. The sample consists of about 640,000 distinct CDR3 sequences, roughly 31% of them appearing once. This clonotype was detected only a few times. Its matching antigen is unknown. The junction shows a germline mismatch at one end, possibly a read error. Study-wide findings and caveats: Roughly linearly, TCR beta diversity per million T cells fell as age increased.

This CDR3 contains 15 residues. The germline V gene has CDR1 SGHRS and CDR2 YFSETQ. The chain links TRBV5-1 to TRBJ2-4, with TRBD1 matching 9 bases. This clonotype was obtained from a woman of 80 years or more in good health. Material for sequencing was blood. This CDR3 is CAGSLDRGVVDIQYF. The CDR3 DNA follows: TGCGCCGGCAGCTTGGACAGGGGAGTAGTAGACATTCAGTACTTC. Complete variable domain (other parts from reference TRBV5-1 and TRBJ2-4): KAGVTQTPRYLIKTRGQQVTLSCSPISGHRSVSWYQQTPGQGLQFLFEYFSETQRNKGNFPGRFSGRQFSNSRSEMNVSTLELGDSALYLCAGSLDRGVVDIQYFGAGTRLSVL.